This TCR beta chain came from a study of blood T cell repertoires in COVID-19. Study-level information: The origin of the acute and convalescent COVID-19 samples was the United States, Italy and Spain. T cells, B-cell-depleted T cells, or PBMCs provided the cDNA or gDNA that served as material.

CDR3 length: 12 amino acids. The V gene lost 3 bases and the J gene lost 8 bases, with 11 bases spanning the gap. Germline V CDR1 and CDR2: DFQATT, SNEGSKA (reference sequence). Original analysis: How many nucleated cells were present was estimated from reference gene primer amplification. Measured with immunoSEQ multiplex PCR; TCRdb has only the in-frame clones, and not every one. The DNA gave D and trimming, while V, J and clone size come from that table. Of about 75,000 clones listed, more than 65% are singletons. What was sequenced was peripheral blood. The chain has TRBV20-1 and TRBJ2-4; possibly TRBD1 for D (6 bases). The TCR was taken from a woman older than 75 with active or convalescent COVID-19. In DNA form, the CDR3 reads TGCAGTGCTAGTTTAGCAGGGGACATTCAGTACTTC. Its protein is CSASLAGDIQYF.